Only a few counts were recorded for the clone carrying this T cell receptor (beta chain). Its antigen is unidentified. The data were obtained in a study of beta chain features in type 1 diabetes. Study-level information: Sorted cells from all samples, numbering 107,917,701, were examined.

Every isolated RNA sample was fully reverse transcribed, so sequencing captured expressed TCRB transcripts. Sequencing used immunoSEQ multiplex PCR; TCRdb keeps in-frame clones, though not all of them. The sample has 250,000 to 300,000 clones; around 7.8% are singletons. Notes on the study in general: The study found moderately but significantly shorter TCRB CDR3s in all four CD4+ subsets of Type 1 diabetes patients. Cells that show high TCR expression could be over-represented by cDNA sequencing.

V lost 2 bases and J lost 3; bases outside the gene matches: 2. The CDR3 has 15 residues. The germline CDR1 and CDR2 sequences are SGHDT and YYEEEE. The TCR sequence derives from a woman under 30 in good health. Sequenced sample: central memory CD4+ T cells from blood. The chain joins TRBV5-6 to TRBJ1-4, with 9 bases matching TRBD1. The CDR3 coding sequence is TGTGCCAGCAGCTTTCGACAGGGGGCTAATGAAAAACTGTTTTTT. This sequence encodes CASSFRQGANEKLFF. Full variable domain (rest looked up from reference TRBV5-6 and TRBJ1-4): DAGVTQSPTHLIKTRGQQVTLRCSPKSGHDTVSWYQQALGQGPQFIFQYYEEEERQRGNFPDRFSGHQFPNYSSELNVNALLLGDSALYLCASSFRQGANEKLFFGSGTQLSVL.